The rows below give T cell receptor beta chains drawn from one sample of a study of Ad26.COV2.S vaccination and SARS-CoV-2 variants. Method: immunoSEQ multiplex PCR; TCRdb's copy keeps in-frame clones and lacks some. The sample records 350,000 to 400,000 clones, approximately 91% being singletons. The sequenced sample was peripheral blood, obtained in a trial of Ad26.COV2.S vaccine versus placebo. These receptors all stem from a person between 18 and 59 years old who received the Ad26.COV2.S COVID-19 vaccine or a placebo. Both conserved end residues are part of each CDR3. A D gene is named only where the DNA matches it firmly. Only some rows state a clone size, as once, few, many or a class for expanded clones.

D gene,clone size,V gene,CDR3 length,J gene,CDR3 DNA,CDR3 protein
.,.,TRBV5-1,13,TRBJ1-2,TGCGCCAGCAGCTCAACAGGGAACTATGGCTACACCTTC,CASSSTGNYGYTF
.,.,TRBV19,16,TRBJ1-5,TGTGCCAGTAGTCCCCGACCCGAAGGCAGCAATCAGCCCCAGCATTTT,CASSPRPEGSNQPQHF
.,.,TRBV28,16,TRBJ1-1,TGTGCCAGCAGTCTACTATTGGGACTTACGAACACTGAAGCTTTCTTT,CASSLLLGLTNTEAFF
.,.,TRBV6-5,11,TRBJ2-1,TGTGCCAGCAGAACCAGGTCTGAGCAGTTCTTC,CASRTRSEQFF
.,.,TRBV5-1,14,TRBJ1-5,TGCGCCATCGGCATTCGTCGGGGCAATCAGCCCCAGCATTTT,CAIGIRRGNQPQHF
.,few,TRBV9,14,TRBJ2-3,TGTGCCAGCAGCGTAGGGCGGGGCACAGATACGCAGTATTTT,CASSVGRGTDTQYF
.,few,TRBV3-1/TRBV3-2,12,TRBJ2-1,TGTGCCAGCAGCCAAGTGGGTTTGGAGCAGTTCTTC,CASSQVGLEQFF
TRBD2,.,TRBV28,15,TRBJ2-7,TGTGCCAGCAGTTCCCCGGGACTAGCGGAATACGAGCAGTACTTC,CASSSPGLAEYEQYF
.,.,TRBV2,16,TRBJ1-1,TGTGCCAGCAGGGGGTATAGGGACTTAAGTGGCACTGAAGCTTTCTTT,CASRGYRDLSGTEAFF
.,.,TRBV3-1/TRBV3-2,14,TRBJ2-6,TGTGCCAGCACGATGATGGGCCGTAGCAACGCCCTGACTTTC,CASTMMGRSNALTF
TRBD1,.,TRBV6-2/TRBV6-3,14,TRBJ2-3,TGTGCCAGCACCCCAGGGGGCCACACAGATACGCAGTATTTT,CASTPGGHTDTQYF
TRBD1,.,TRBV6-2/TRBV6-3,16,TRBJ2-6,TGTGCCAGCAGTCAAAAACGAGGGACAGTGGCCAACGTCCTGACTTTC,CASSQKRGTVANVLTF
.,.,TRBV2,14,TRBJ2-7,TGTGCCAGCAGTCGGGACTCGTCTCGCTACGAGCAGTACTTC,CASSRDSSRYEQYF
TRBD2,.,TRBV19,18,TRBJ2-1,TGTGCCAGTAGGGTGAGGGGGACTAGCAGGGGACTATTAAATGAGCAGTTCTTC,CASRVRGTSRGLLNEQFF
TRBD1,.,TRBV28,16,TRBJ2-1,TGTGCCAGCAGTCTTCTACAGGGGCCCCGCGACAATGAGCAGTTCTTC,CASSLLQGPRDNEQFF
.,once,TRBV19,14,TRBJ1-5,TGTGCCAGTACTGATATAGCCACCAATCAGCCCCAGCATTTT,CASTDIATNQPQHF
.,.,TRBV5-1,15,TRBJ2-7,TGCGCCAGCAGCAAAAAGGGCCTTAACCCCCACGAGCAGTACTTC,CASSKKGLNPHEQYF
TRBD2,.,TRBV3-1/TRBV3-2,15,TRBJ2-1,TGTGCCAGCAGCCAAGCCGGGAGGGCCTACAATGAGCAGTTCTTC,CASSQAGRAYNEQFF
.,.,TRBV4-3,16,TRBJ2-1,TGCGCCAGCAGCTACACGGTAGGTGGGTCCTACAATGAGCAGTTCTTC,CASSYTVGGSYNEQFF
.,once,TRBV18,13,TRBJ1-6,TGTGCCAGCTCACTAAACTTGGATTCACCCCTCCACTTT,CASSLNLDSPLHF
.,.,TRBV6-8,16,TRBJ2-2,TGTGCCAGCAGTTACTCGAGAGGGCGCGACACCGGGGAGCTGTTTTTT,CASSYSRGRDTGELFF
.,.,TRBV11-2,12,TRBJ1-2,TGTGCCAGCAGCGACAGCGCCTATGGCTACACCTTC,CASSDSAYGYTF
TRBD1,.,TRBV28,14,TRBJ2-7,TGTGCCAGCAGGAAGAGTCAGGGGGCGCTCGAGCAGTACTTC,CASRKSQGALEQYF
.,.,TRBV30,13,TRBJ2-7,TGTGCCTGGAGTTCTGGACATAGGAACGAGCAGTACTTC,CAWSSGHRNEQYF
.,.,TRBV7-9,15,TRBJ2-2,TGTGCCAGCAGCTTAAGGCGGCTGGGAGCCGGGGAGCTGTTTTTT,CASSLRRLGAGELFF
.,.,TRBV4-3,18,TRBJ2-5,TGCGCCAGCAGCCAAGATCCCTCTAGCGATCTGTACCAAGAGACCCAGTACTTC,CASSQDPSSDLYQETQYF
TRBD2,once,TRBV28,16,TRBJ2-5,TGTGCCAGCAGAGCAGGACTAGCTTGGAGGCTAGAGACCCAGTACTTC,CASRAGLAWRLETQYF